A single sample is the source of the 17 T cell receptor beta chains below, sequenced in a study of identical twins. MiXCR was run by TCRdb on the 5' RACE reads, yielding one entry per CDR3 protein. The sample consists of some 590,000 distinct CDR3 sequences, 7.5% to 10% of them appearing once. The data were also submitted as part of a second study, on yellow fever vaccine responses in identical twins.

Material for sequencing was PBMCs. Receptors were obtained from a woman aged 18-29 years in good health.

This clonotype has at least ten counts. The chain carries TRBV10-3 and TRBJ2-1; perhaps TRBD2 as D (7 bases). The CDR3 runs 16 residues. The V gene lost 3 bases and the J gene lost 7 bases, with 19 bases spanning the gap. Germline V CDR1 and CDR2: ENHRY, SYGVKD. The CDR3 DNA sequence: TGTGCCATCAGTGACCGGGGGGCCGGTCATGTGAATGAGCAGTTCTTC. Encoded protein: CAISDRGAGHVNEQFF.

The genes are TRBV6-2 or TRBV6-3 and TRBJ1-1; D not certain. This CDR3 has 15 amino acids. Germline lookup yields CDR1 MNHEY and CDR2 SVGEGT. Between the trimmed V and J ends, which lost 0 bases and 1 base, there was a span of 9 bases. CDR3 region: CASSYSIQANTEAFF. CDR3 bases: TGTGCCAGCAGTTACTCGATCCAGGCGAACACTGAAGCTTTCTTT.

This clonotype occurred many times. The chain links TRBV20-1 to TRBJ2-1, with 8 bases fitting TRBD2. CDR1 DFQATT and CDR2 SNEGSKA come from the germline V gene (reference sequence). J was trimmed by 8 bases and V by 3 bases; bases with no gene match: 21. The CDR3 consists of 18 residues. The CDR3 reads CSASLGLGTYLGGDEQFF. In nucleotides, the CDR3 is TGCAGTGCTAGTTTGGGACTAGGGACCTACTTAGGCGGCGATGAGCAGTTCTTC.

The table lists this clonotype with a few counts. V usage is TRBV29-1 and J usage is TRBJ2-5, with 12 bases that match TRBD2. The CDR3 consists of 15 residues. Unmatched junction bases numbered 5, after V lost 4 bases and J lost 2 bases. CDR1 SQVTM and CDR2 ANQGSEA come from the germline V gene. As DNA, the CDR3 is TGCAGCGTTGCCCTTGGACTAGCGGGACAAGAGACCCAGTACTTC. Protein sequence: CSVALGLAGQETQYF.

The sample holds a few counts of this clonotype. CDR3 amino acids: CASSPVSATGELFF. CDR3 coding DNA: TGTGCCAGCTCACCAGTTAGTGCCACCGGGGAGCTGTTTTTT. V usage is TRBV18 and J usage is TRBJ2-2; no firm D call. Trimming left V 2 bases short and J 4 bases short, with 8 bases between. The CDR3 spans 14 residues. Germline CDR1 and CDR2: KGHSH and LQKENI. Full variable domain (rest looked up from reference TRBV18 and TRBJ2-2): NAGVMQNPRHLVRRRGQEARLRCSPMKGHSHVYWYRQLPEEGLKFMVYLQKENIIDESGMPKERFSAEFPKEGPSILRIQQVVRGDSAAYFCASSPVSATGELFFGEGSRLTVL.

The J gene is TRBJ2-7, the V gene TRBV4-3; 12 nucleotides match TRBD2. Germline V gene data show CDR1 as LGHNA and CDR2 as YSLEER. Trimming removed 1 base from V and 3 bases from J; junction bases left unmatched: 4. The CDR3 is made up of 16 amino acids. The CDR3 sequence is CASSQVRTSGNYEQYF. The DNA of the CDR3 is TGCGCCAGCAGCCAAGTTCGGACTAGCGGGAACTACGAGCAGTACTTC.

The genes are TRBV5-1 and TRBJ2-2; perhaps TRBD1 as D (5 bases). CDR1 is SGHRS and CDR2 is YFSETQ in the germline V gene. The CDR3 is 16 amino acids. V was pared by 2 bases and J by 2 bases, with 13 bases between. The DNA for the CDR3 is TGCGCCAGCAGCTTCGGACATCCCGCAAACACCGGGGAGCTGTTTTTT. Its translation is CASSFGHPANTGELFF.

CDR3 DNA: TGTGCCAGCAGTAATCAGGTGTCGAGGACCTACAATGAGCAGTTCTTC. It translates to CASSNQVSRTYNEQFF. This rearrangement joins TRBV12-3 or TRBV12-4 to TRBJ2-1, with D unresolved. CDR3 length equals 16 residues. The V gene lost 5 bases and the J gene lost 2 bases, with 16 bases spanning the gap.

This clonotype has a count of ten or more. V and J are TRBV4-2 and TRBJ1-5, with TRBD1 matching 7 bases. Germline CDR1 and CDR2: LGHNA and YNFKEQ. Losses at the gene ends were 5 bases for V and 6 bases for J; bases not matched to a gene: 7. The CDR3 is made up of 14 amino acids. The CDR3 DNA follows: TGTGCCAGCAGCAAGGGGGCGAACGGTCAGCCCCAGCATTTT. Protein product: CASSKGANGQPQHF.

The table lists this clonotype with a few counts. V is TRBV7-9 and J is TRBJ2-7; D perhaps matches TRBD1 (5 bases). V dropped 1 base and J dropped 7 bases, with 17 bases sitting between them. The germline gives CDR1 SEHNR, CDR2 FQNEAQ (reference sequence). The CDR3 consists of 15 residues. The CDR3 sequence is CASSLVLGPMGEQYF. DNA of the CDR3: TGTGCCAGCAGCTTAGTTTTGGGGCCGATGGGTGAGCAGTACTTC.

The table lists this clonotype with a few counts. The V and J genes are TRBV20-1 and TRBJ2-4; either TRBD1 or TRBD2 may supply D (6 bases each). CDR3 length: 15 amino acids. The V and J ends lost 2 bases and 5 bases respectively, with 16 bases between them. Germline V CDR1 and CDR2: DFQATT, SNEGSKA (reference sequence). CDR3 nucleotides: TGCAGTGCTAGACATAACAGGGAGGTCCAAAACATTCAGTACTTC. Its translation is CSARHNREVQNIQYF.

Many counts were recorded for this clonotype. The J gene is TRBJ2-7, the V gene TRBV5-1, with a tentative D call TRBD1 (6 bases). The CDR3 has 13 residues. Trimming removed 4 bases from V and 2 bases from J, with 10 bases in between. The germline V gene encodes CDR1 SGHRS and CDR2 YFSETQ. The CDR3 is CASSVGQTYEQYF. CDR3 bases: TGCGCCAGCAGCGTGGGACAAACCTACGAGCAGTACTTC.

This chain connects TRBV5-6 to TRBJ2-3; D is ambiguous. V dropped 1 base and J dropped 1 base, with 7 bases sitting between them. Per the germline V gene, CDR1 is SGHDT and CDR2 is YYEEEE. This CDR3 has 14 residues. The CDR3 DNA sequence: TGTGCCAGCAGCTTGTATGTGCGCACAGATACGCAGTATTTT. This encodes CASSLYVRTDTQYF.

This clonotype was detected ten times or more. The DNA for the CDR3 is TGCGCCAGCAGGCTGAGACCGGCGGGAGGGCCGAGGGATACGCAGTATTTT. Translation gives CASRLRPAGGPRDTQYF. This rearrangement joins TRBV5-1 to TRBJ2-3; TRBD2 aligns across 9 bases. Germline V gene lookup returns CDR1 SGHRS and CDR2 YFSETQ. CDR3 size: 17 residues. Losses at the gene ends were 5 bases for V and 6 bases for J; bases not matched to a gene: 16.

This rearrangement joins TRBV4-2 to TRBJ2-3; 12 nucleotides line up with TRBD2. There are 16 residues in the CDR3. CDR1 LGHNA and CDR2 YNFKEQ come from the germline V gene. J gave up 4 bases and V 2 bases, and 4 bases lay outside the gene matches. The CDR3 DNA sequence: TGTGCCAGCAGCCAACGGCTAGCGGGGGGGGCAGATACGCAGTATTTT. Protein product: CASSQRLAGGADTQYF.

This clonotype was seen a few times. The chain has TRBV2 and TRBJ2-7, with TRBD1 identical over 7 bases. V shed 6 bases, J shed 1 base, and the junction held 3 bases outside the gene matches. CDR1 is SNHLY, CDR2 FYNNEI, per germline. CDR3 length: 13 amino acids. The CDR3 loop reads CASRTGSSYEQYF. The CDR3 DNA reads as TGTGCCAGCAGGACAGGGTCTTCCTACGAGCAGTACTTC. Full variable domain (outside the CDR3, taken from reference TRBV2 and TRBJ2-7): EPEVTQTPSHQVTQMGQEVILRCVPISNHLYFYWYRQILGQKVEFLVSFYNNEISEKSEIFDDQFSVERPDGSNFTLKIRSTKLEDSAMYFCASRTGSSYEQYFGPGTRLTVT.

CDR3 sequence: CASSQELAGVLGTDTQYF. CDR3 coding DNA: TGTGCCAGCAGCCAAGAGTTAGCGGGGGTCCTCGGCACAGATACGCAGTATTTT. V and J are TRBV3-1 and TRBJ2-3, with 9 bases lining up with TRBD2. The J segment lost 1 base and the V segment lost 0 bases, leaving 8 bases of the junction unmatched. CDR3 length: 18 amino acids. The germline V gene has CDR1 LGHDT and CDR2 YNNKEL (reference sequence).